The 2 T cell receptor beta chains listed next were all sequenced from one sample in a study of blood T cell repertoires in COVID-19. Here immunoSEQ multiplex PCR was the method, and the copy in TCRdb shows in-frame clones only, minus some. Here the sample spans a few hundred thousand clones, approximately 87% being singletons. Sequencing was done on a sample of PBMCs or T cells enriched from blood (not recorded which). These receptor sequences come from a woman in her forties or fifties who had recovered from COVID-19.

The DNA for the CDR3 is TGTGCCAGTAGTAAACTAGAGAGCTCCTACAATGAGCAGTTCTTC. Its protein is CASSKLESSYNEQFF. This chain links TRBV19 with TRBJ2-1, with D possibly being TRBD2 (5 bases). V was cut by 4 bases and J by 0 bases, with 10 bases left in between. Germline assignment: CDR1 LNHDA and CDR2 SQIVND (reference sequence). This CDR3 has 15 amino acids.

The CDR3 loop is CASRRQGYQPQHF. The CDR3 DNA reads TGTGCCAGCAGGCGGCAGGGATATCAGCCCCAGCATTTT. This chain uses TRBV12-3 or TRBV12-4 with TRBJ1-5; D is possibly TRBD1 (5 bases). Trimming removed 6 bases from V and 5 bases from J, with 11 bases in between. The CDR3 sequence is 13 residues long.